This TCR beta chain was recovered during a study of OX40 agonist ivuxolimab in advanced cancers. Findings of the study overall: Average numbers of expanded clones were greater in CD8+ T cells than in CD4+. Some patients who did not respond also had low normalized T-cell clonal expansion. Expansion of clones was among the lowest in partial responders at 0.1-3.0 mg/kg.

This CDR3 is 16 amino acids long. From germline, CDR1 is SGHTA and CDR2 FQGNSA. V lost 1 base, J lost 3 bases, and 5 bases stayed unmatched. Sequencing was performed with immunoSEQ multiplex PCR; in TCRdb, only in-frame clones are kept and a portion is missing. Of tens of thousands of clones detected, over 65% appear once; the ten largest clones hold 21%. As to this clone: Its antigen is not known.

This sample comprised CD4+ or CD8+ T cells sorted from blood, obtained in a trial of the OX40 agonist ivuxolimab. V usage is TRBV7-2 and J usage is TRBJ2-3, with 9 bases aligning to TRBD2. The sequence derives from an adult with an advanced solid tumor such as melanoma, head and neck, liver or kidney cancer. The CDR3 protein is CASSLVGLALTDTQYF. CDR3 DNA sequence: TGTGCCAGCAGCTTAGTCGGACTAGCGCTAACAGATACGCAGTATTTT.